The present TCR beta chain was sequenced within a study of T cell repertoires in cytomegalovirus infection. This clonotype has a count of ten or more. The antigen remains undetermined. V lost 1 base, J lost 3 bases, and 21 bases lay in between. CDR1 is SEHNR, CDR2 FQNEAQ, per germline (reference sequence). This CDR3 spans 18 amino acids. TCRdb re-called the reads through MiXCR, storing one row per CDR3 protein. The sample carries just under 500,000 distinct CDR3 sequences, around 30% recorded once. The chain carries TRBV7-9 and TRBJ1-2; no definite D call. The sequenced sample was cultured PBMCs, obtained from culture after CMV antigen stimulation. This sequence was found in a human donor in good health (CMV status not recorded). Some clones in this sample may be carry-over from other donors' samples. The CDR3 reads CASSLGGRTWLFDYGYTF. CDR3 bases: TGTGCCAGCAGCTTAGGGGGAAGGACTTGGCTATTTGACTATGGCTACACCTTC.